The next 24 T cell receptor beta chains were all read from a single sample in a study of blood T cell repertoires in COVID-19 (TCRdb year 2020). Library preparation employed the immunoSEQ multiplex PCR assay. TCRdb obtained this table from immuneACCESS and retained in-frame rearrangements with V and J assigned. These tables miss some clones; where compared with another copy, unresolved V genes account for less than half of the shortfall, and the remainder is unexplained. This sample lists roughly 54,000 clones; about 82% were detected once. The leading ten clones occupy approximately 2.1% of the sample. The sample comprised peripheral blood. These receptors all come from a woman aged 55-69 years with acute or convalescent COVID-19.

The J gene is TRBJ1-5, the V gene TRBV28, with D maybe TRBD1 (6 bases). V shed 5 bases and J shed 5 bases, with 13 bases lying between them. This CDR3 is 14 amino acids long. Germline lookup yields CDR1 MDHEN and CDR2 SYDVKM. CDR3 DNA: TGTGCCAGCAGTCTCGGACAGTCCTATCAGCCCCAGCATTTT. It encodes CASSLGQSYQPQHF.

The gene calls are TRBV5-5 and TRBJ1-1; 9 bases match TRBD1. Germline values: CDR1 SGHKS, CDR2 YYEKEE (reference sequence). The V segment lost 6 bases and the J segment 4 bases; nucleotides outside the gene matches: 4. The length of the CDR3 is 13 residues. CDR3 amino acids: CASTRQGGTEAFF. The CDR3 nucleotides are TGTGCCAGCACTCGACAGGGGGGCACTGAAGCTTTCTTT.

The chain joins TRBV7-3 to TRBJ1-1; TRBD1 is a possible D gene (6 bases). The V end was cut by 5 bases, the J end by 1 base, with 8 bases between. This CDR3 has 13 residues. The germline CDR1 and CDR2 sequences are SGHTA and FQGTGA. The CDR3 coding sequence is TGTGCCAGCAGCGGACAGTCGAACACTGAAGCTTTCTTT. This translates into CASSGQSNTEAFF.

This chain links TRBV7-8 with TRBJ2-1; 14 nucleotides agree with TRBD2. With V trimmed by 6 bases and J by 5 bases, 6 bases remained unmatched. Germline CDR1 SGHVS, CDR2 FQNEAQ. This CDR3 spans 16 amino acids. The CDR3 region is CASSFGLAGGHNEQFF. In nucleotides, the CDR3 is TGTGCCAGCAGTTTCGGACTAGCGGGGGGACACAATGAGCAGTTCTTC.

The CDR3 spells CASSSPGQGFEQYF. The DNA of the CDR3 is TGCGCCAGCAGCTCCCCGGGACAGGGGTTCGAGCAGTACTTC. This rearrangement joins TRBV5-1 to TRBJ2-7, with 10 bases that match TRBD1. This CDR3 is built from 14 residues. Per germline, CDR1 SGHRS and CDR2 YFSETQ. V was pared by 3 bases and J by 6 bases, with 6 bases of the junction left unmatched.

The chain carries TRBV6-4 and TRBJ2-2; D gene uncertain. Germline loops: CDR1 MRHNA, CDR2 SNTAGT. This CDR3 has 13 residues. Trimming stripped 0 bases from V and 4 bases from J, with 3 bases between. Here the CDR3 reads CASSDSSTGELFF. For the CDR3, the DNA is TGTGCCAGCAGTGACTCTAGCACCGGGGAGCTGTTTTTT.

The chain has TRBV28 and TRBJ1-5, with 8 bases lining up with TRBD1. This CDR3 comprises 18 residues. Germline V CDR1 and CDR2: MDHEN, SYDVKM. Trimming took 7 bases from V and 4 from J; bases not matched to a gene: 18. CDR3 DNA: TGTGCCAGCACCCGACAGGGGTTCGTAACTATTGCAAATCAGCCCCAGCATTTT. Amino acid sequence: CASTRQGFVTIANQPQHF.

A few counts support this clone. The V call is TRBV6-6, the J call TRBJ1-3; 8 bases match TRBD1. The CDR3 is made up of 16 amino acids. CDR1 is MNHNY and CDR2 is SVGAGI in the germline V gene (reference sequence). With 5 bases clipped from V and 4 bases from J, the junction kept 10 bases outside the gene matches. The CDR3, as DNA: TGTGCCAGCAGTGCGCGACAGGGGACAAAGGGAAACACCATATATTTT. This sequence encodes CASSARQGTKGNTIYF.

This clone was seen a few times. The rearrangement uses TRBV7-9 and TRBJ1-2, with 11 bases fitting TRBD1. In germline, CDR1 is SEHNR, CDR2 FQNEAQ (reference sequence). The CDR3 consists of 13 residues. V lost 5 bases to trimming and J lost 8 bases; unmatched junction nucleotides: 4. The DNA of the CDR3 is TGTGCCAGCAGCCCAGGACAGGGGGCGGGCTACACCTTC. It is translated as CASSPGQGAGYTF.

The chain has TRBV28 and TRBJ1-1; 10 nucleotides match TRBD1. Germline V gene sequence: CDR1 MDHEN, CDR2 SYDVKM. Losses at the gene ends were 5 bases for V and 3 bases for J; bases not matched to a gene: 6. The CDR3 has 15 residues. CDR3 coding DNA: TGTGCCAGCAGTCCGCTGACAGGGGGCGACACTGAAGCTTTCTTT. Its translation: CASSPLTGGDTEAFF.

The chain joins TRBV30 to TRBJ1-1, with D hard to call. The germline V gene has CDR1 GTSNPN and CDR2 SVGIG (reference sequence). The CDR3 extends over 12 amino acids. Trimming took 0 bases from V and 5 from J, leaving 7 bases between them. The CDR3 nucleotides are TGTGCCTGGAGTGTTTCTATAACTGAAGCTTTCTTT. It translates to CAWSVSITEAFF.

The V call is TRBV5-4, the J call TRBJ2-1; 12 bases fit TRBD2. Per the germline V gene, CDR1 is SGHNT and CDR2 is YYREEE (reference sequence). This CDR3 has 19 amino acids. Unmatched junction bases numbered 14, after V lost 4 bases and J lost 3 bases. The CDR3 loop reads CASSPRRTSGISLYNEQFF. CDR3 sequence (DNA): TGTGCCAGCAGCCCGCGGCGGACTAGCGGGATTTCTCTCTACAATGAGCAGTTCTTC.

This rearrangement joins TRBV19 to TRBJ1-1; 9 nucleotides match TRBD1. The junction had 12 bases not matched to a gene; V was cut back by 5 bases and J by 5 bases. The CDR3 loop spans 16 amino acids. CDR1 and CDR2 (germline): LNHDA, SQIVND (reference sequence). The CDR3 reads CASSQSLTGGWTEAFF. The CDR3 DNA follows: TGTGCCAGTAGTCAATCACTTACAGGGGGCTGGACTGAAGCTTTCTTT.

V and J are TRBV4-2 and TRBJ1-4; D is possibly TRBD1 (5 bases). The CDR3 runs to 15 residues. CDR1 LGHNA and CDR2 YNFKEQ come from the germline V gene. V lost 0 bases, J lost 7 bases, and 12 bases lay in between. The CDR3 DNA is TGTGCCAGCAGCCAAGATTCGGGGAGGGGTGAAAAACTGTTTTTT. The encoded protein is CASSQDSGRGEKLFF.

A word on this clone: The sample has other DNA sequences that encode this CDR3 too. The J gene is TRBJ2-2, the V gene TRBV6-5; D gene ambiguous. This CDR3 contains 15 residues. Trimming stripped 0 bases from V and 4 bases from J, with 9 bases between. Germline V lookup: CDR1 MNHEY, CDR2 SVGAGI. The CDR3 is CASSYSPGGTGELFF. DNA of the CDR3: TGTGCCAGCAGTTACTCGCCGGGTGGCACCGGGGAGCTGTTTTTT.

There are a few counts of this clone. The J gene is TRBJ1-2, the V gene TRBV29-1, with a possible D match to TRBD1 (6 bases). V was pared by 4 bases and J by 0 bases, with 9 bases between. The CDR3 runs to 13 residues. Per the germline V gene, CDR1 is SQVTM and CDR2 is ANQGSEA. CDR3 protein: CSVGTETNYGYTF. Written as DNA, the CDR3 is TGCAGCGTTGGGACAGAGACTAACTATGGCTACACCTTC. The complete variable domain, with remaining parts taken from reference TRBV29-1 and TRBJ1-2, reads SAVISQKPSRDICQRGTSLTIQCQVDSQVTMMFWYRQQPGQSLTLIATANQGSEATYESGFVIDKFPISRPNLTFSTLTVSNMSPEDSSIYLCSVGTETNYGYTFGSGTRLTVV.

In this sample, this clone turned up a few times. The chain couples TRBV20-1 to TRBJ1-4; 10 bases align to TRBD1. Germline CDR1 DFQATT, CDR2 SNEGSKA (reference sequence). The length of the CDR3 is 15 residues. Unmatched junction bases numbered 9, after V lost 3 bases and J lost 8 bases. CDR3 nucleotides: TGCAGTGCTAGTTCCGGGACAGGGGTTGGGGAAAAACTGTTTTTT. Protein product: CSASSGTGVGEKLFF.

The chain links TRBV7-8 to TRBJ1-5; TRBD1 agrees at 11 bases. Germline V gene sequence: CDR1 SGHVS, CDR2 FQNEAQ. This CDR3 comprises 14 residues. V lost 5 bases and J lost 9; bases outside the gene matches: 6. CDR3 nucleotides: TGTGCCAGCAGCCCGGGACAGGGGGTTTTGCCCCAGCATTTT. This translates into CASSPGQGVLPQHF. Variable domain in full (rest from reference TRBV7-8 and TRBJ1-5): GAGVSQSPRYKVAKRGQDVALRCDPISGHVSLFWYQQALGQGPEFLTYFQNEAQLDKSGLPSDRFFAERPEGSVSTLKIQRTQQEDSAVYLCASSPGQGVLPQHFGDGTRLSIL.

The rearrangement joins TRBV5-1 to TRBJ2-4; TRBD2 aligns across 7 bases. V trimming: 2 bases; J trimming: 6 bases; junction bases outside the gene matches: 5. The CDR3 sequence is 14 residues long. Germline assignment: CDR1 SGHRS and CDR2 YFSETQ. CDR3 sequence reads: CASSFKGLPNIQYF. For the CDR3, the DNA is TGCGCCAGCAGCTTTAAGGGACTACCAAACATTCAGTACTTC.

The DNA for the CDR3 is TGTGCCAGCTCGCCGCCAGACATCTACGAGCAGTACTTC. This gives the protein CASSPPDIYEQYF. J is TRBJ2-7 and V is TRBV18; D gene uncertain. CDR1 is KGHSH and CDR2 is LQKENI in the germline V gene. Trimming took 6 bases from V and 3 from J, leaving 12 bases between them. This CDR3 region has 13 residues.

V and J are TRBV14 and TRBJ2-1; possible D gene TRBD1, 5 bases. The V and J ends lost 5 bases and 7 bases respectively, with 6 bases between them. Germline-derived CDR1 and CDR2 are SGHDN and FVKESK. The CDR3 loop spans 11 amino acids. The CDR3 nucleotides read TGTGCCAGCAGCAGGGGAAATGAGCAGTTCTTC. Protein product: CASSRGNEQFF.

The V gene is TRBV24-1, the J gene TRBJ2-3; TRBD2 might be the D (6 bases). The length of the CDR3 is 15 residues. Trimming removed 9 bases at V and 3 bases at J, with 18 bases between. Germline loops: CDR1 KGHDR, CDR2 SFDVKD. The CDR3 sequence: CATASQEGRTDTQYF. The DNA for the CDR3 is TGTGCCACCGCCTCGCAGGAGGGTCGGACAGATACGCAGTATTTT.

V usage is TRBV24-1 and J usage is TRBJ2-5, with 10 bases matching TRBD2. The CDR3 runs 21 residues. Germline V gene sequence: CDR1 KGHDR, CDR2 SFDVKD. V shed 1 base and J 1 base; nucleotides not matched to a gene: 17. The CDR3: CATSDFKRRLAGIDLQETQYF. CDR3 DNA: TGTGCCACCAGTGATTTTAAGCGAAGACTAGCGGGCATCGACCTCCAAGAGACCCAGTACTTC.

The chain uses TRBV7-9 and TRBJ2-7, with TRBD1 matching 9 bases. In germline, CDR1 is SEHNR, CDR2 FQNEAQ (reference sequence). Trimming at V came to 5 bases and at J to 5 bases, leaving 7 bases not matched to a gene. The CDR3 consists of 14 residues. The CDR3 protein is CASSLTGGRDEQYF. CDR3 DNA sequence: TGTGCCAGCAGCCTAACAGGGGGCCGAGACGAGCAGTACTTC.